This TCR beta chain was profiled in a study of blood T cells in healthy people across ages. Germline V gives CDR1 MNHEY, CDR2 SVGEGT. The germline V and J ends were trimmed by 8 bases and 7 bases, with 17 bases remaining between them. This CDR3 is built from 14 residues. Combining a sample-barcoded 5' primer with a J-beta primer mix, a second PCR ran for roughly 7 to 12 cycles. The authors tagged each cDNA molecule using a template-switch adaptor with 12 random nucleotides. TCRdb processed the 5' RACE reads anew with MiXCR; each CDR3 protein has one entry. The sample includes 850,000 to 1,100,000 distinct CDR3 sequences, under 40% seen only once; the top ten take about 12%. A note on this clonotype: What it binds is unknown.

Notes on the study in general: In older individuals, TCR beta diversity per million T cells was lower, falling roughly linearly with age.

This TCR was recovered from a man aged 18-30 years in good health. The chain links TRBV6-2 or TRBV6-3 to TRBJ2-2; D is ambiguous. Source material: blood. DNA of the CDR3: TGTGCCAGCGGGCCCCCGCTTAATGGCGGGGAGCTGTTTTTT. Its protein is CASGPPLNGGELFF.